The rows below give T cell receptor beta chains drawn from one sample of a study of CXCR3-negative and CXCR3-positive naive CD8 T cells. TCRdb reprocessed the 5' RACE reads; each CDR3 protein has one entry and no DNA is given. There are 7,500 or so distinct CDR3 sequences in the sample, with 1.5% held by the top ten. Sequencing input: naive CXCR3+ CD8+ T cells from blood. These receptor sequences come from a human donor in good health. Some clones in this sample may be carry-over from other donors' samples. The CDR3 runs from the conserved cysteine through the conserved F or W. The listing skips clone size in some rows; elsewhere it reads once, few, many or a size class.

- 12 TRBJ1-5 TRBV10-3 CAISNSNQPQHF
- 12 TRBJ2-1 TRBV5-1 CASEPDVHEQFF
- 19 TRBJ2-1 TRBV27 CASSFGAEDSQSSYNEQFF
- 15 TRBJ1-6 TRBV15 CATQPHAANNSPLHF
- 14 TRBJ2-7 TRBV13 CASSLTGTFYEQYF
medium-sized 15 TRBJ2-1 TRBV27 CASSHLPGQGSEQFF
- 16 TRBJ2-7 TRBV4-1 CASSQVERGFSYEQYF
medium-sized 17 TRBJ2-7 TRBV7-9 CASSSDIIPGLAYEQYF
- 12 TRBJ2-1 TRBV13 CASSLVRASRFF
medium-sized 15 TRBJ2-7 TRBV28 CASSYFSGGTYEQYF
medium-sized 15 TRBJ2-7 TRBV9 CASSPGQGVSYEQYF
- 12 TRBJ2-1 TRBV29-1 CSVDVLEYEQFF
- 16 TRBJ2-7 TRBV7-8 CASSTAVSRSAYEQYF
medium-sized 13 TRBJ2-7 TRBV3-1 CASSPGEGYEQYF
medium-sized 14 TRBJ1-5 TRBV6-5 CASRANQGDQPQHF
- 15 TRBJ2-3 TRBV29-1 CSVDGLADSTDTQYF
medium-sized 15 TRBJ2-7 TRBV7-9 CASSSQNSGLGEQYF
medium-sized 16 TRBJ2-1 TRBV19 CASSIALAGTYNEQFF
- 13 TRBJ2-1 TRBV19 CASSTASYNEQFF
- 16 TRBJ2-1 TRBV28 CASSARGLSFHNEQFF
- 12 TRBJ2-1 TRBV10-3 CAISGQGDEQFF
medium-sized 18 TRBJ2-1 TRBV7-9 CASSSNPGGAQTYNEQFF
medium-sized 13 TRBJ2-7 TRBV29-1 CSAQDRGGYEQYF
- 13 TRBJ2-7 TRBV27 CASSSRDNYEQYF